The clone carrying this TCR beta chain has a single count. Germline assignment: CDR1 MNHEY and CDR2 SVGAGI. Trimming cost V 6 bases and J 8 bases, with 22 bases left between them. The CDR3 is 15 amino acids. This entry belongs to a study of OX40 agonist ivuxolimab in advanced cancers. Study-level information: Therapy given before enrollment (anti-PD-1, anti-PD-L1 or anti-CTLA-4) was allowed, and roughly 41% had some.

TCRdb keeps only in-frame clones here, not all; method: immunoSEQ multiplex PCR. This sample carries around 68,000 clones, roughly 84% of them seen once, and the ten largest clones take about 0.37%. This specimen was CD4+ or CD8+ T cells sorted from blood, taken in a trial of the OX40 agonist ivuxolimab. The chain combines TRBV6-5 with TRBJ1-2, with D unclear. This TCR came from an adult with an advanced solid tumor such as melanoma, head and neck, liver or kidney cancer. Here the CDR3 DNA reads TGTGCCAGCAGATCCACCGTCAACCGCATTACCGGCTACACCTTC. It yields the protein CASRSTVNRITGYTF.